This T cell receptor beta chain is from a study of OX40 agonist ivuxolimab in advanced cancers. Context from the whole study: The costimulatory receptor OX40 (CD134) was targeted by ivuxolimab, a fully human IgG2 agonistic monoclonal antibody. Intravenous ivuxolimab was administered to patients every 2 weeks at six dose levels: 0.01, 0.1, 0.3, 1.5, 3 and 10 mg/kg. Of the approximately 53 patients in dose escalation, approximately 20 had hepatocellular carcinoma, about 15 had melanoma, 9 had renal cell carcinoma and 9 had head and neck cancer. A male proportion of around 81% and a mean age of 60 years, ranging from roughly 20 to 80, were recorded for the dose-escalation cohort. Patients were allowed to have had prior anti-PD-1, anti-PD-L1 or anti-CTLA-4 therapy, and roughly 40% of the dose-escalation patients had previously received checkpoint inhibitors. Partial responses occurred in three dose-escalation patients: two with cutaneous melanoma and one with hepatocellular carcinoma. Peripheral TCRbeta sequencing was intended to test whether TCR sequence diversity was altered and clonal T-cell expansion was caused by ivuxolimab. The monotherapy dose-escalation portion (N of about 47 patients) of the phase I ivuxolimab trial is reported in the paper. The full study reports these points: In the 0.1-3.0 mg/kg groups, partial responders had among the lowest normalized peripheral clonal expansion, particularly in CD8+ T cells. At doses of 0.1 to 3.0 mg/kg, clonal expansion of both CD4+ and CD8+ blood T cells was observed from baseline to week 6. Which antigens the clonally expanded peripheral T cells were specific for was not determined. After ivuxolimab, expanded clones were on average more numerous among CD8+ T cells than among CD4+ T cells. Low levels of normalized T-cell clonal expansion were also seen in some nonresponding patients.

Patients with autoimmune disease history or receiving systemic immunosuppression were excluded from the trial. In every dose cohort, peripheral blood was drawn for TCR sequencing at baseline, cycle 4 day 1, and cycle 7 day 1. Samples came from an open-label, multicenter, first-in-human phase I dose-escalation trial of ivuxolimab. Adults with locally advanced or metastatic melanoma, renal cell, hepatocellular, or head and neck squamous cell carcinoma were enrolled in the trial. CD4+ and CD8+ T cells were sorted separately from peripheral blood before TCR sequencing. To sequence the TCRbeta CDR3 region, genomic DNA was isolated from the sorted cells. The immunoSEQ Assay was used for sequencing of TCRbeta CDR3 regions. In its TCRdb copy, this immuneACCESS table keeps in-frame sequences only and misses some clones. Where compared with another copy, unresolved V genes explain less than half of these, and the others have no known cause. Across this sample there are about 50,000 clones, with roughly 80% seen only once. The ten most abundant clones make up 3.9% of the sample.

This clone was observed a handful of times. Its antigen is not yet known. Per-base quality was not reported, and no clone a single base away is much larger than it. V lost 5 bases and J lost 7 bases, and the count of bases not matched to a germline gene is 4. Its CDR3 holds 13 amino acids, cysteine through phenylalanine. The CDR3 DNA has 39 bases and is translated from base 1. Sequences SNHLY (CDR1) and FYNNEI (CDR2) are obtained from the germline V gene. The V and J genes are TRBV2 and TRBJ2-2; TRBD1 lines up with 7 middle nucleotides. The sequence was collected from an adult with an advanced solid tumor such as melanoma, head and neck, liver or kidney cancer. The sample here was CD4+ or CD8+ T cells sorted from blood, taken in a trial of the OX40 agonist ivuxolimab. The encoded CDR3 is CASSKDRVGELFF. The nucleotide sequence reads TGTGCCAGCAGTAAAGACAGGGTCGGGGAGCTGTTTTTT.